The 17 T cell receptor beta chains reported below all come from one sample, sequenced in a study of cytomegalovirus exposure and HLA in healthy donors (dated by TCRdb to between 2016 and 2019). Libraries were made using the immunoSEQ multiplex PCR assay. For the multiplex PCR, a mixture combining 60 forward primers for TCR Vbeta segments and 13 reverse primers for TCR Jbeta segments was used. This immuneACCESS table, as held by TCRdb, lists in-frame sequences with V and J called but not all clones. Of the missing ones, under half trace to an unresolved V gene in checked studies; the others have no known cause. The sample table contains 100,000 or so clones; only one count was recorded for less than 80% of them. Around 3.1% of the sample is held by the ten biggest clonotypes. The sample taken for sequencing was PBMCs. The receptor set was obtained from a middle-aged woman in good health and CMV-seronegative.

The V gene is TRBV10-2, the J gene TRBJ2-3; 7 bases line up with TRBD2. CDR1 and CDR2 from the germline V gene are WSHSY and SAAADI. The CDR3 is made up of 13 amino acids. J was trimmed by 4 bases and V by 6 bases; bases with no gene match: 4. The CDR3 nucleotides read TGCGCCAGCAGAAAGCGGGGACCAGATACGCAGTATTTT. The encoded protein is CASRKRGPDTQYF.

The chain combines TRBV5-1 with TRBJ2-3; the D is unclear. The germline V and J ends were trimmed by 5 bases and 3 bases, with 19 bases remaining between them. Germline V gives CDR1 SGHRS, CDR2 YFSETQ. The CDR3 totals 16 residues. CDR3: CASSLSPSSGTDTQYF. The CDR3 DNA follows: TGCGCCAGCAGTCTTAGCCCCTCGTCTGGTACAGATACGCAGTATTTT.

J is TRBJ2-3 and V is TRBV27, with 8 bases lining up with TRBD2. Trimming cost V 4 bases and J 6 bases; bases outside gene matches: 6. Germline CDR1 MNHEY, CDR2 SMNVEV (reference sequence). The CDR3 has 14 residues. CDR3 DNA: TGTGCCAGCAGTTCGTCCGGGGGGGTGGATACGCAGTATTTT. This gives the protein CASSSSGGVDTQYF.

The chain combines TRBV28 with TRBJ1-2; D gene uncertain. The CDR3 is made up of 11 amino acids. The germline V gene encodes CDR1 MDHEN and CDR2 SYDVKM. The ends were cut back, 5 bases at V and 8 bases at J, with 9 bases in the middle. CDR3 in amino acids: CASSRRVGYTF. CDR3 bases: TGTGCCAGCAGTAGGAGGGTCGGCTACACCTTC.

The chain combines TRBV28 with TRBJ2-1; D call uncertain. The V and J ends lost 8 bases and 0 bases respectively, with 11 bases between them. The V gene's germline CDR1 is MDHEN and CDR2 SYDVKM. This CDR3 comprises 14 residues. The CDR3 DNA reads TGTGCCAGCGGATGGGCGAGCTCCTACAATGAGCAGTTCTTC. Amino acid sequence: CASGWASSYNEQFF. Filled out from reference TRBV28 and TRBJ2-1, the complete variable domain reads DVKVTQSSRYLVKRTGEKVFLECVQDMDHENMFWYRQDPGLGLRLIYFSYDVKMKEKGDIPEGYSVSREKKERFSLILESASTNQTSMYLCASGWASSYNEQFFGPGTRLTVL.

In its sample, this clone was seen once. The chain has TRBV7-6 and TRBJ2-5, with a tentative D call TRBD2 (5 bases). The germline gives CDR1 SGHVS, CDR2 FNYEAQ. V shed 1 base and J shed 5 bases, with 20 bases lying between them. The CDR3 runs to 17 residues. CDR3: CASSLVGHRTWEETQYF. DNA for the CDR3: TGTGCCAGCAGCTTAGTCGGCCATCGGACTTGGGAGGAGACCCAGTACTTC. Together with reference TRBV7-6 and TRBJ2-5, the CDR3 gives the full variable domain: GAGVSQSPRYKVTKRGQDVALRCDPISGHVSLYWYRQALGQGPEFLTYFNYEAQQDKSGLPNDRFSAERPEGSISTLTIQRTEQRDSAMYRCASSLVGHRTWEETQYFGPGTRLLVL.

V is TRBV27 and J is TRBJ2-1, with D uncertain. There are 14 residues in the CDR3. Per germline, CDR1 MNHEY and CDR2 SMNVEV (reference sequence). V gave up 7 bases and J gave up 0 bases, with 10 bases separating them. The chain's CDR3 is CASNSESSYNEQFF. The CDR3 DNA is TGTGCCAGCAACTCTGAGAGCTCCTACAATGAGCAGTTCTTC.

The sample holds one count of this clone. The chain couples TRBV19 to TRBJ1-1, with D unclear. This CDR3 has 13 residues. CDR1 and CDR2 from the germline V gene are LNHDA and SQIVND (reference sequence). V was trimmed by 4 bases and J by 2 bases, leaving 8 bases between them. For the CDR3, the DNA is TGTGCCAGTAGTACCGGTACCAACACTGAAGCTTTCTTT. This translates into CASSTGTNTEAFF.

This chain links TRBV30 with TRBJ1-2; TRBD1 agrees at 8 bases. CDR1 and CDR2 (germline): GTSNPN, SVGIG (reference sequence). The CDR3 extends over 14 amino acids. J was trimmed by 7 bases and V by 1 base; bases with no gene match: 8. The CDR3 DNA reads as TGTGCCTGGAGTGATTGGGCAGGGGGCTCTGGCTACACCTTC. Its protein is CAWSDWAGGSGYTF.

V is TRBV7-2 and J is TRBJ2-7; D call uncertain. Trimming took off 0 bases at V and 5 bases at J, with 8 bases between the two ends. Germline CDR1 is SGHTA and CDR2 is FQGNSA. This CDR3 region has 13 residues. The CDR3 reads CASSLARIDEQYF. DNA for the CDR3: TGTGCCAGCAGCTTAGCGCGAATTGACGAGCAGTACTTC. The variable domain in full, completed from reference TRBV7-2 and TRBJ2-7, reads GAGVSQSPSNKVTEKGKDVELRCDPISGHTALYWYRQSLGQGLEFLIYFQGNSAPDKSGLPSDRFSAERTGGSVSTLTIQRTQQEDSAVYLCASSLARIDEQYFGPGTRLTVT.

Notes on this clone: An end of the junction differs from the germline gene, which may be a read error. The CDR3 DNA sequence: TGTTCCAGCAGTCCCACCGGGACTAGGGGATACAATGAGCAGTTCTTC. This translates into CSSSPTGTRGYNEQFF. The chain has TRBV7-9 and TRBJ2-1, with TRBD2 matching over 8 bases. The length of the CDR3 is 16 residues. Germline assignment: CDR1 SEHNR and CDR2 FQNEAQ (reference sequence).

This clone was recorded a few times. This chain uses TRBV4-3 with TRBJ1-2; 8 positions match TRBD1. CDR3 size: 15 residues. Germline CDR1 and CDR2: LGHNA and YSLEER. The trim removed 4 bases at V and 4 bases at J, leaving 8 bases unmatched. The CDR3 DNA reads as TGCGCCAGCAGCCGCGGACAGGGAAGGGGCTATGGCTACACCTTC. It is translated as CASSRGQGRGYGYTF.

CDR3 DNA sequence: TGTGCCAGTAGTATAGAGGGCGGGGCGGGGCTGTACCAAGAGACCCAGTACTTC. Translated, it gives CASSIEGGAGLYQETQYF. The V gene is TRBV19, the J gene TRBJ2-5; TRBD2 is a possible D gene (6 bases). CDR3 size: 18 residues. Looked up from germline, CDR1 is LNHDA and CDR2 is SQIVND (reference sequence). V was cut by 0 bases and J by 0 bases, with 17 bases left in between.

The chain links TRBV30 to TRBJ1-2, with unresolved D. V lost 0 bases and J lost 8, with 13 bases in between. Germline V gene data show CDR1 as GTSNPN and CDR2 as SVGIG (reference sequence). The CDR3 loop spans 13 amino acids. The chain's CDR3 is CAWSVRGGRGYTF. CDR3 in DNA: TGTGCCTGGAGTGTACGGGGAGGGAGAGGCTACACCTTC. Supplemented by reference TRBV30 and TRBJ1-2, the full variable domain reads SQTIHQWPATLVQPVGSPLSLECTVEGTSNPNLYWYRQAAGRGLQLLFYSVGIGQISSEVPQNLSASRPQDRQFILSSKKLLLSDSGFYLCAWSVRGGRGYTFGSGTRLTVV.

This clone has a handful of counts. The rearrangement uses TRBV29-1 and TRBJ2-1, with D perhaps TRBD2 (5 bases). CDR1 is SQVTM and CDR2 is ANQGSEA in the germline V gene. Trimming cost V 8 bases and J 5 bases, with 10 bases left between them. The CDR3 is 11 amino acids. The CDR3 loop reads CSSGRNNEQFF. The DNA for the CDR3 is TGCAGCTCGGGGAGAAACAATGAGCAGTTCTTC.

V and J are TRBV5-1 and TRBJ2-5; TRBD1 agrees at 10 bases. This CDR3 is 17 amino acids long. The V gene's germline CDR1 is SGHRS and CDR2 YFSETQ. Unmatched junction bases numbered 14, after V lost 4 bases and J lost 5 bases. In DNA, the CDR3 is TGCGCCAGCAGCCACCGTCCCCCGGGACAGGGGTTGGAGACCCAGTACTTC. Protein sequence: CASSHRPPGQGLETQYF. The full variable domain, rest sourced from reference TRBV5-1 and TRBJ2-5, is KAGVTQTPRYLIKTRGQQVTLSCSPISGHRSVSWYQQTPGQGLQFLFEYFSETQRNKGNFPGRFSGRQFSNSRSEMNVSTLELGDSALYLCASSHRPPGQGLETQYFGPGTRLLVL.

In its sample, this clone was seen a few times. The CDR3: CASSSHRVTANYGYTF. The DNA for the CDR3 is TGTGCCAGCAGTTCCCACAGGGTGACGGCTAACTATGGCTACACCTTC. V is TRBV28 and J is TRBJ1-2, with D tentatively TRBD1 (6 bases). CDR1 is MDHEN and CDR2 is SYDVKM in the germline V gene. The ends were cut back, 4 bases at V and 0 bases at J, with 15 bases in the middle. This CDR3 contains 16 residues.